These T cell receptor beta chains were read from a single sample in a study of blood T cell repertoires in COVID-19. Clones were read by immunoSEQ multiplex PCR, and TCRdb kept only the in-frame ones, dropping some. The table shows about 220,000 clones, with around three quarters occurring only once. The sequencing sample was made of peripheral blood. These receptors came from a woman in her seventies with acute or convalescent COVID-19. Each CDR3 is given with its conserved first and last residue. A D gene is named only where the DNA matches it firmly. Size tells how often a clone was seen (once, few, many) or the class of an expanded clone, and some rows leave it out.

CDR3 protein | CDR3 DNA | V gene | clone size | D gene | J gene
CASSLAHRGVYNEQFF | TGCGCCAGCAGCTTGGCGCACAGGGGGGTCTACAATGAGCAGTTCTTC | TRBV5-1 | - | TRBD1 | TRBJ2-1
CASSLTGLEYYEQYF | TGTGCCAGCAGCTTGACCGGACTAGAGTATTACGAGCAGTACTTC | TRBV5-6 | once | TRBD2 | TRBJ2-7
CASSLGGTGAYEQYF | TGTGCCAGCAGTTTAGGGGGGACAGGGGCCTACGAGCAGTACTTC | TRBV28 | - | TRBD1 | TRBJ2-7
CASSEQVGAPYEQYF | TGTGCCAGCAGCGAGCAGGTCGGCGCCCCCTACGAGCAGTACTTC | TRBV6-4 | - | - | TRBJ2-7
CASSPGQGTQYF | TGTGCCAGCAGCCCCGGACAGGGAACACAGTACTTC | TRBV7-2 | few | TRBD1 | TRBJ2-4
CASALRSSGGRSYNEQFF | TGTGCCAGCGCCTTGCGGTCTAGCGGGGGGAGGTCCTACAATGAGCAGTTCTTC | TRBV3-1/TRBV3-2 | - | TRBD2 | TRBJ2-1
CAISEAPGGPLGGELFF | TGTGCCATCAGTGAGGCCCCAGGGGGCCCGCTCGGCGGGGAGCTGTTTTTT | TRBV10-3 | - | TRBD1 | TRBJ2-2
CASRDWTSGGDLYNEQFF | TGCGCCAGCAGGGACTGGACTAGCGGGGGAGATTTATACAATGAGCAGTTCTTC | TRBV10-2 | - | TRBD2 | TRBJ2-1
CASSLLKGQGFYNEQFF | TGTGCCAGCAGCTTACTTAAGGGACAGGGATTTTACAATGAGCAGTTCTTC | TRBV7-8 | - | TRBD1 | TRBJ2-1
CASSQEILRASGANVLTF | TGCGCCAGCAGCCAAGAAATACTCCGCGCTTCTGGGGCCAACGTCCTGACTTTC | TRBV4-1 | - | - | TRBJ2-6